A single sample is the source of the 22 T cell receptor beta chains below, sequenced in a study of CD8 T cells in Susac syndrome. With random hexamers, roughly 0.45 to 1 ug RNA was reverse transcribed. TCRdb re-called the immunoSEQ multiplex PCR reads through MiXCR, storing one row per CDR3 protein. Of some 240,000 distinct CDR3 sequences in the sample, 95% to 97% were seen once. The sequenced sample was CD4+ T cells from PBMCs. Receptors were obtained from a human donor with Susac syndrome.

This rearrangement joins TRBV5-1 to TRBJ2-5; weak D call: TRBD2 (6 bases). This CDR3 spans 14 amino acids. Germline V lookup: CDR1 SGHRS, CDR2 YFSETQ. Trimming stripped 4 bases from V and 5 bases from J, with 15 bases between. CDR3 region: CASSLGRGGETQYF. Here the CDR3 DNA reads TGCGCCAGCAGCCTAGGACGAGGAGGGGAGACCCAGTACTTC.

The chain carries TRBV2 and TRBJ1-2; 8 bases fit TRBD1. Germline V gives CDR1 SNHLY, CDR2 FYNNEI. V trimming: 6 bases; J trimming: 5 bases; junction bases outside the gene matches: 2. The CDR3 is 12 residues long. In DNA form, the CDR3 reads TGTGCCAGCAGACAGGGGGGGTATGGCTACACCTTC. It translates to CASRQGGYGYTF.

V is TRBV3-1 and J is TRBJ1-1, with a tentative D call TRBD1 (6 bases). Germline loops: CDR1 LGHDT, CDR2 YNNKEL (reference sequence). V was trimmed by 4 bases and J by 0 bases, leaving 12 bases between them. The CDR3 length is 15 residues. CDR3 loop: CASSRTRGVNTEAFF. The CDR3 DNA reads as TGTGCCAGCAGCCGAACCAGGGGAGTGAACACTGAAGCTTTCTTT.

This clonotype was seen only once. V and J are TRBV3-1 and TRBJ1-1; TRBD1 might be the D (5 bases). The V end was cut by 5 bases, the J end by 11 bases, with 15 bases between. CDR1 LGHDT and CDR2 YNNKEL come from the germline V gene (reference sequence). The CDR3 covers 12 residues. The CDR3 is CASSVSGTGAFF. The CDR3 DNA sequence: TGTGCCAGCAGCGTCAGTGGGACGGGGGCTTTCTTT. Together with reference TRBV3-1 and TRBJ1-1, the CDR3 gives the full variable domain: DTAVSQTPKYLVTQMGNDKSIKCEQNLGHDTMYWYKQDSKKFLKIMFSYNNKELIINETVPNRFSPKSPDKAHLNLHINSLELGDSAVYFCASSVSGTGAFFGQGTRLTVV.

The CDR3 loop reads CASSWGVKGQQETQYF. The CDR3 coding sequence is TGTGCCAGCAGTTGGGGCGTGAAGGGGCAACAAGAGACCCAGTACTTC. The rearrangement links TRBV28 to TRBJ2-5; D perhaps matches TRBD1 (5 bases). V was shortened by 4 bases and J by 2 bases, with 17 bases between the two germline ends. The CDR3 loop spans 16 amino acids. The germline gives CDR1 MDHEN, CDR2 SYDVKM.

The gene calls are TRBV28 and TRBJ2-1; TRBD2 might be the D (7 bases). From germline, CDR1 is MDHEN and CDR2 SYDVKM. This CDR3 contains 16 residues. Trimming pared 6 bases from V and 4 bases from J, leaving 19 bases between. CDR3 region: CASRKGGPPTYNEQFF. CDR3 nucleotide sequence: TGTGCCAGCAGAAAGGGGGGGCCACCGACTTACAATGAGCAGTTCTTC.

Only one count was recorded for this clonotype. V gene TRBV20-1 combines with J gene TRBJ2-1; 7 bases align to TRBD2. The CDR3 length is 14 residues. Germline CDR1 and CDR2: DFQATT and SNEGSKA (reference sequence). J was trimmed by 7 bases and V by 4 bases; bases with no gene match: 10. DNA of the CDR3: TGCAGTGCTAACCTCCTAGCGGCGGGAAATGAGCAGTTCTTC. Translation: CSANLLAAGNEQFF.

V and J are TRBV19 and TRBJ1-5, with TRBD1 identical over 7 bases. Unmatched junction bases numbered 5, after V lost 6 bases and J lost 0 bases. The CDR3 has 15 amino acids. Germline V gene lookup returns CDR1 LNHDA and CDR2 SQIVND (reference sequence). This chain's CDR3 is CASSPRGISNQPQHF. DNA for the CDR3: TGTGCCAGTAGCCCCAGGGGGATTAGCAATCAGCCCCAGCATTTT.

The chain is built from TRBV5-6 and TRBJ2-2; 11 nucleotides line up with TRBD2. The CDR3 covers 16 residues. The ends lost 7 bases at V and 3 bases at J; junction bases unmatched: 8. Germline assignment: CDR1 SGHDT and CDR2 YYEEEE. This chain's CDR3 is CASRKNSGRDTGELFF. In nucleotides, the CDR3 is TGTGCCAGCCGGAAGAATAGCGGGAGGGACACCGGGGAGCTGTTTTTT. Combining the CDR3 with reference TRBV5-6 and TRBJ2-2 gives the whole variable domain DAGVTQSPTHLIKTRGQQVTLRCSPKSGHDTVSWYQQALGQGPQFIFQYYEEEERQRGNFPDRFSGHQFPNYSSELNVNALLLGDSALYLCASRKNSGRDTGELFFGEGSRLTVL.

The gene calls are TRBV6-5 and TRBJ1-5; tentatively, D is TRBD1 (6 bases). Germline CDR1 is MNHEY and CDR2 is SVGAGI. CDR3 size: 13 residues. V lost 6 bases to trimming and J lost 4 bases, with 10 bases between them. CDR3 coding DNA: TGTGCCAGCAGGGACAGACAGAATCAGCCCCAGCATTTT. This encodes CASRDRQNQPQHF.

The CDR3 here is CAWSVTAYISGEQFF. CDR3 DNA sequence: TGTGCCTGGAGTGTAACGGCCTACATCTCGGGTGAGCAGTTCTTC. The chain carries TRBV30 and TRBJ2-1; D is unclear. CDR3 length: 15 residues. Per germline, CDR1 GTSNPN and CDR2 SVGIG (reference sequence). V was cut by 0 bases and J by 9 bases, with 18 bases left in between.

V gene TRBV12-5 combines with J gene TRBJ2-2; D uncertain. CDR1 is LGHNT and CDR2 is FRNRAP in the germline V gene. Trimming removed 5 bases at V and 1 base at J, with 11 bases between. The CDR3 is 15 amino acids. The CDR3 nucleotides read TGTGCTAGTGGTCCTTCCGGCGGGAACACCGGGGAGCTGTTTTTT. Translated, it gives CASGPSGGNTGELFF.

The J gene is TRBJ1-1, the V gene TRBV20-1; D is unresolved. This CDR3 spans 11 amino acids. Trimming cost V 3 bases and J 7 bases, with 9 bases left between them. In germline, CDR1 is DFQATT, CDR2 SNEGSKA (reference sequence). The CDR3 is CSASQAFEAFF. CDR3 nucleotides: TGCAGTGCTAGTCAGGCTTTTGAAGCTTTCTTT.

This rearrangement joins TRBV4-2 to TRBJ2-1; D is possibly TRBD1 (6 bases). CDR1 is LGHNA and CDR2 is YNFKEQ in the germline V gene. The germline V and J ends were trimmed by 1 base and 4 bases, with 14 bases remaining between them. CDR3 length: 16 amino acids. For the CDR3, the DNA is TGTGCCAGCAGCCAAGTTGGGGACATCAGTTACAATGAGCAGTTCTTC. This sequence encodes CASSQVGDISYNEQFF.

The chain joins TRBV28 to TRBJ2-7; 12 nucleotides agree with TRBD1. The V segment lost 5 bases and the J segment 7 bases; nucleotides outside the gene matches: 6. In germline, CDR1 is MDHEN, CDR2 SYDVKM. The CDR3 spans 14 residues. For the CDR3, the DNA is TGTGCCAGCAGTCCGGGACAGGGGGCGCGTGAGCAGTACTTC. Its translation is CASSPGQGAREQYF.

The chain has TRBV28 and TRBJ2-1; D possibly uses TRBD1 or TRBD2 (5 bases each). V was pared by 4 bases and J by 15 bases, with 19 bases between. Germline loops: CDR1 MDHEN, CDR2 SYDVKM. The CDR3 length is 13 residues. CDR3 region: CASSSPGARVRFF. CDR3 in DNA: TGTGCCAGCAGTTCCCCCGGGGCGAGGGTGAGGTTCTTC.

This rearrangement joins TRBV27 to TRBJ2-3; D is unclear. The CDR3 covers 15 residues. The V gene's germline CDR1 is MNHEY and CDR2 SMNVEV (reference sequence). Trimming shortened V by 3 bases and J by 2 bases, and 12 bases separated the two germline ends. The CDR3 DNA reads TGTGCCAGCAGTTTCGACACCCCTATCACAGATACGCAGTATTTT. This translates into CASSFDTPITDTQYF.

This clonotype was seen just once. This chain uses TRBV29-1 with TRBJ2-3, with D perhaps TRBD2 (5 bases). V lost 6 bases and J lost 3, with 13 bases in between. Germline V gives CDR1 SQVTM, CDR2 ANQGSEA. The CDR3 contains 13 residues. CDR3 sequence: CSVKGSSTDTQYF. The CDR3 DNA is TGCAGCGTAAAAGGGAGCTCGACAGATACGCAGTATTTT.

The rearrangement links TRBV28 to TRBJ2-5, with D tentatively TRBD1 (6 bases). Trimming pared 11 bases from V and 4 bases from J, leaving 17 bases between. The CDR3 runs 13 residues. Germline CDR1 reads MDHEN; CDR2 reads SYDVKM. CDR3 sequence reads: CASRSGGRETQYF. The CDR3 nucleotides are TGTGCCTCTAGGAGTGGGGGCCGAGAGACCCAGTACTTC.

The chain recombines TRBV6-5 with TRBJ1-2; TRBD1 is a possible D gene (5 bases). Trimming took 6 bases from V and 6 from J, leaving 14 bases between them. Germline lookup yields CDR1 MNHEY and CDR2 SVGAGI. CDR3 size: 13 residues. The DNA of the CDR3 is TGTGCCAGCAGATCCGGCCAGGGTGATGGCTACACCTTC. Translated, it gives CASRSGQGDGYTF.

V gene TRBV20-1 combines with J gene TRBJ1-1; D is perhaps TRBD1 (5 bases). The CDR3 runs to 15 residues. CDR1 and CDR2 (germline): DFQATT, SNEGSKA (reference sequence). V was shortened by 3 bases and J by 4 bases, with 18 bases between the two germline ends. CDR3 sequence reads: CSARAPGRRTTEAFF. DNA of the CDR3: TGCAGTGCTAGGGCCCCAGGGAGGCGAACCACTGAAGCTTTCTTT.

The genes are TRBV29-1 and TRBJ2-7; 8 nucleotides agree with TRBD2. The CDR3 contains 14 residues. From germline, CDR1 is SQVTM and CDR2 ANQGSEA. The J segment lost 4 bases and the V segment lost 4 bases, leaving 9 bases of the junction unmatched. Here the CDR3 reads CSVGSGLGSYEQYF. The CDR3, as DNA: TGCAGCGTTGGATCGGGACTAGGATCGTACGAGCAGTACTTC.